This TCR beta chain comes out of a study of blood T cell repertoires in COVID-19. V lost 3 bases, J lost 1 base, and 13 bases stayed unmatched. Germline V gene lookup returns CDR1 KGHDR and CDR2 SFDVKD. The CDR3 is 20 amino acids. Only in-frame clones appear in the TCRdb table, and some are missing; sequencing was by immunoSEQ multiplex PCR. The data show 90,000 to 110,000 clones, over 80% seen once. The sequencing input was peripheral blood. J is TRBJ2-1 and V is TRBV24-1; 11 nucleotides match TRBD2. The sequence was collected from a human donor in a cohort sampled during active COVID-19. The CDR3 bases are TGTGCCACCAGTGATCCGCTAGCTAGCGGGAGGCGGATTTCCTACAATGAGCAGTTCTTC. It translates to CATSDPLASGRRISYNEQFF.